Many counts were recorded for the clone carrying this TCR beta chain. The data belong to a study of regulatory T cells in long-lasting Graves disease. HTBI primers from iRepertoire and Arm-PCR of CDR3 regions yielded the TCR beta libraries. TCRdb passed the multiplex PCR reads through MiXCR, listing each CDR3 protein once. Of approximately 490,000 distinct CDR3 sequences listed, 15% to 20% are singletons. Germline values: CDR1 LGHNT, CDR2 FRNRAP. V lost 5 bases to trimming and J lost 7 bases; unmatched junction nucleotides: 1. This CDR3 has 12 amino acids. The time point is: newly diagnosed GD, antithyroid drugs for less than 3 months. PBMCs provided the RNA from which the TCR library was made. These records were also assigned to another study, of T cells in Graves' hyperthyroidism and ophthalmopathy.

The source of this sequence is a man in his forties with Graves disease. The material was peripheral blood mononuclear cells (PBMCs), obtained at new diagnosis, from a patient treated with antithyroid drugs. The chain joins TRBV12-5 to TRBJ2-1; the match to TRBD1 covers 8 bases. The CDR3 DNA is TGTGCTAGTGGTCACAGGGGGAATGAGCAGTTCTTC. Translated, it gives CASGHRGNEQFF.